A single T cell receptor (beta chain) is shown here with its context. Antigen unknown. Total RNA, at approximately 3,800 ng, went into every TCR library. cDNA was produced in eight separate reactions per sample. TCRdb reprocessed the 5' RACE reads, keeping one entry per CDR3 protein, no DNA. The sample has roughly 330,000 distinct CDR3 sequences. This entry is derived from a study of monozygotic twins with inflammatory bowel disease. Overall study findings and caveats: IBD patients had lower TCRbeta diversity (inverse Simpson) than healthy co-twins.

CDR1 and CDR2 from the germline V gene are LGHNA and YNFKEQ. The CDR3 is made up of 16 amino acids. The TCR originated in a human donor with ulcerative colitis or Crohn's disease, or a healthy co-twin of an affected twin (not recorded which). The rearrangement joins TRBV4-2 to TRBJ2-3; the D call of TRBD2 rests on TCRdb alone, since no DNA is present to check it. The sequencing sample was made of blood. The CDR3 sequence: CASSPLLAGDADTQYF.